Included here is one T cell receptor beta chain sequence, with context. This clone's antigen is unknown. No clone much larger than this one lies a single base away; base qualities are absent. This record comes from a study of shared clonotypes between healthy human individuals (dated by TCRdb to 2018 to 2020). About the study as a whole: The cohort included three men and a couple of women between 18 and 49 years of age. To estimate repertoire size and how much clonotypes are shared between individuals, the study performed deep sequencing of blood TCR repertoires from a handful of healthy adults. Libraries were prepared and TCR repertoires were sequenced by different laboratories using diverse techniques, in order to increase sequencing depth and limit assay-specific biases. Per donor, three plates each were used for CD4 naive and CD4 memory, two for CD8 naive, and one for CD8 memory. Leukapheresis yielded between about 0.94 and 10 billion PBMCs per donor.

CD8 naive samples consisted of CD45RO-negative cells that were positively selected for CCR7, yielding a CD45RA+CCR7+ population without TemRA cells. The donors were healthy, HIV-negative adults with no recently reported acute infections or vaccinations. Every donor was a Caucasian adult living in Nashville, Tennessee, USA. After blood collection by leukapheresis, PBMCs were isolated using Ficoll-Histopaque density gradient centrifugation and then cryopreserved in the vapor phase of liquid nitrogen. Purity and quantity of every magnetically sorted T cell population were checked by analytical flow cytometry. From each sorted fraction, genomic DNA was isolated and quantified by UV absorbance on a Nanodrop 2000c. The full study reports these points: Larger estimated clonotype richness was generally found for naive subsets than for memory subsets. Higher generation probabilities were observed for clonotypes shared by all four sorted-subset donors than for non-shared clonotypes. The genetic and exposure-history diversity represented was limited by the small number of donors. Incomplete sequencing was indicated by rarefaction of sorted-subset datasets, despite the large sequencing depth. Only blood was sampled, and tissue TCR repertoires likely differ from those in blood. Pairwise subsampling led to the expectation that sequencing depth would affect the degree of clonotype sharing among donors. When a handful of donors were compared, the shared fraction of clonotypes was approximately 5% for naive CD4, less than 4% for naive CD8, 2.3% for memory CD4, and under 0.5% for memory CD8.

Using the deep immunoSEQ assay, TCR CDR3 regions were amplified from genomic DNA by multiplex PCR. For each cell subset, the extracted genomic DNA was distributed evenly across all wells of several immunoSEQ 96-well plates, and each plate served as one replicate. For sorted subsets, approximately 190 ng genomic DNA, equal to some 28,000 T cell genomes, was loaded into each replicate PCR. Purified libraries were measured with a Qubit 3.0 fluorometer, size-checked on a Bioanalyzer 2100, and measured again with the KAPA Library Quantification kit. Every immunoSEQ 96-well plate was sequenced on a dedicated single-read 150-cycle Illumina NextSeq 550 flow cell. As for the authors' bioinformatics: Because the immunoSEQ output included only junctional sequences and no quality scores, the filtering could not be the same as the filtering used for full-length reads. To assign V/J genes and CDR3, sequences were annotated using PyIR, a Python wrapper for IgBLAST v1.9, with IMGT germline references. Reads were filtered out if the reads had weak V/J assignments (E-value above 1e-6), no CDR3, stop codons, out-of-frame junctions, or ambiguous translated residues. A V3J clonotype was defined by an identical inferred V gene, J gene, and CDR3 amino acid sequence. Percentage overlap between repertoires was calculated by dividing the number of shared unique clonotypes by the size of the smaller repertoire. Three approaches were used to assess repertoire richness: RTK rarefaction, the Chao1 estimator, and Recon v2.1 estimates of unobserved clonotypes. Generation probabilities were computed with OLGA for all TCRbeta clonotypes obtained by the gDNA method from several donors. Held by TCRdb, this immuneACCESS table contains in-frame sequences only and omits some clones. Under half of the omission traces to an unresolved V gene where checked; the cause of the rest is unknown. V and J calls and clone size follow that table, whereas D and trimming were derived from the DNA. Recorded for this sample are 550,000 to 600,000 clones; about 98% of them occurred a single time. 0.25% to 0.35% of the sample lies in the top ten.

There are 19 amino acids in the CDR3, from cysteine to phenylalanine inclusive. Of the read, only the CDR3 DNA is kept; its 57 bases are in frame from base 1. Ends trimmed: V by 3 bases, J by 4 bases; bases unmatched to a gene: 18. The germline V gene yields LGHNT for CDR1 and FRNRAP for CDR2. This clonotype originated in a man under 40 in good health. The specimen sequenced was naive CD8+ T cells sorted from blood. The cell subset or site label here, explained by the study, means: CD45RA+CCR7+. Recombination connected TRBV12-5 to TRBJ2-1, and 7 junctional nucleotides match TRBD2. The CDR3 has the sequence CASGLYLAEENGPYNEQFF. The nucleotide sequence is given as TGTGCTAGTGGTTTATATCTAGCGGAGGAGAATGGGCCTTACAATGAGCAGTTCTTC.